This T cell receptor beta chain was recovered during a study of a mutant IDH1 vaccine in newly diagnosed glioma. For the study at large: The patients received vaccinations eight times, in weeks 1, 3, 5, 7, 11, 15, 19 and 23. Commencement of vaccination occurred 4-6 weeks following radiotherapy alone, or concurrently with temozolomide cycles. Findings and limits, study-wide: Shifts in the top peripheral T cell clonotypes seemed unrelated to pseudoprogression.

Looked up from germline, CDR1 is SEHNR and CDR2 is FQNEAQ (reference sequence). V lost 5 bases to trimming and J lost 7 bases, with 12 bases between them. CDR3 size: 12 residues. Details on this clone: The antigen is unknown.

Time point given: week 5, during vaccination. The study gave 300 ug of mutant IDH1 20-mer peptide per vaccine dose, with topical imiquimod. TCRdb keeps only in-frame clones here, not all; method: immunoSEQ multiplex PCR. This sample has 40,000 to 55,000 clones, with around 80% found just once. The rearrangement links TRBV7-9 to TRBJ2-7, with D maybe TRBD2 (5 bases). This clonotype was obtained from a man aged 45-60 years with glioma. The material was PBMCs, obtained from a glioma patient whose treatment included an IDH1 peptide vaccine. The CDR3, as DNA: TGTGCCAGCAGCGATCAGAGGGAGGAGCAGTACTTC. This translates into CASSDQREEQYF. Looking up the rest from reference TRBV7-9 and TRBJ2-7 gives the full variable domain: DTGVSQNPRHKITKRGQNVTFRCDPISEHNRLYWYRQTLGQGPEFLTYFQNEAQLEKSRLLSDRFSAERPKGSFSTLEIQRTEQGDSAMYLCASSDQREEQYFGPGTRLTVT.